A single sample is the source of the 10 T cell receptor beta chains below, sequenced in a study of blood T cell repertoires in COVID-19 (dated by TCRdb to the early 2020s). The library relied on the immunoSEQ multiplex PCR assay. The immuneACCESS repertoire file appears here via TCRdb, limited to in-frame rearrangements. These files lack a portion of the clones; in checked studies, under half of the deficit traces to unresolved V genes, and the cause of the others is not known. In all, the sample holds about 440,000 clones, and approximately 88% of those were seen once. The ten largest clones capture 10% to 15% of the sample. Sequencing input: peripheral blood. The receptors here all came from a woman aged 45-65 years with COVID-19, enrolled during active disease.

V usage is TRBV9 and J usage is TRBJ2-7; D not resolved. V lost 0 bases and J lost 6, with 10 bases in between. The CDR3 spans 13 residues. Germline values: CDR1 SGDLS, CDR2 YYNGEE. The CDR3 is CASSVEPYGEQYF. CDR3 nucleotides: TGTGCCAGCAGCGTAGAGCCCTACGGCGAGCAGTACTTC.

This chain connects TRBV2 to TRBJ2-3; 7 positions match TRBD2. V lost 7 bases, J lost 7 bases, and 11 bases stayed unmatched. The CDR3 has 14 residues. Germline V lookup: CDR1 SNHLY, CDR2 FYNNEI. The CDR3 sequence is CASIPGGSMNTQYF. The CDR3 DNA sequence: TGTGCCAGCATACCGGGAGGTTCGATGAATACGCAGTATTTT.

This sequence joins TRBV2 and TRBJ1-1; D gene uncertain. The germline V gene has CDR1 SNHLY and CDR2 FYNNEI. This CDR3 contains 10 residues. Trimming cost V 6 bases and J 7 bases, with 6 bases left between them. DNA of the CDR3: TGTGCCAGCAGGGGCAGTGAAGCTTTCTTT. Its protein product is CASRGSEAFF.

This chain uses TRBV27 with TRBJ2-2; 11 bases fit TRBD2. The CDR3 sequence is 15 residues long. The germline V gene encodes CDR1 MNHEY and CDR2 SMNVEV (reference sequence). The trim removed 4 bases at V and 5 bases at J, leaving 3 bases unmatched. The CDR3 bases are TGTGCCAGCAGTTCGCTAGCGGGGGGAACCGGGGAGCTGTTTTTT. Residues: CASSSLAGGTGELFF.

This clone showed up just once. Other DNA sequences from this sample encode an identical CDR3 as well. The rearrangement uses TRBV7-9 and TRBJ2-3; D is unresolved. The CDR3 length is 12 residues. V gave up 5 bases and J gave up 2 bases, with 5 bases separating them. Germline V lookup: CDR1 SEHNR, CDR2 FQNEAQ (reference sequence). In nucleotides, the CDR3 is TGTGCCAGCAGCCCATCCACAGATACGCAGTATTTT. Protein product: CASSPSTDTQYF.

CDR3 nucleotide sequence: TGCGCCAGCAGCCGGGACAGGAACCTATGGGCTGGAAACACCATATATTTT. Protein: CASSRDRNLWAGNTIYF. The rearrangement links TRBV4-1 to TRBJ1-3, with 8 bases lining up with TRBD1. Germline CDR1 is MGHRA and CDR2 is YSYEKL. V was pared by 4 bases and J by 2 bases, with 10 bases of the junction left unmatched. CDR3 length: 17 amino acids.

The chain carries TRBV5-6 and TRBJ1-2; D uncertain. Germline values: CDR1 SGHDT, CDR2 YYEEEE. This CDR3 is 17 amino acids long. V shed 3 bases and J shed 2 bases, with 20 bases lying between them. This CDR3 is CASSSPGAILWNYGYTF. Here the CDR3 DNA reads TGTGCCAGCAGCTCGCCGGGAGCCATTCTTTGGAACTATGGCTACACCTTC. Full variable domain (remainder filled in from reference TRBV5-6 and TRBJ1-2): DAGVTQSPTHLIKTRGQQVTLRCSPKSGHDTVSWYQQALGQGPQFIFQYYEEEERQRGNFPDRFSGHQFPNYSSELNVNALLLGDSALYLCASSSPGAILWNYGYTFGSGTRLTVV.

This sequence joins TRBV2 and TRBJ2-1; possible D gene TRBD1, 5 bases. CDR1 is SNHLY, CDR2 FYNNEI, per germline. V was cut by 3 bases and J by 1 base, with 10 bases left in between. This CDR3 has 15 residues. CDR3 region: CASSERSGSYNEQFF. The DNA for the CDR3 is TGTGCCAGCAGTGAGAGGTCAGGGTCCTACAATGAGCAGTTCTTC.

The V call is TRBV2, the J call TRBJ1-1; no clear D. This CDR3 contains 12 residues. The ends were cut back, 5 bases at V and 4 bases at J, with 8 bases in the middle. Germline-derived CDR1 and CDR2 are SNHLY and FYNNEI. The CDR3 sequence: CASSLRVTEAFF. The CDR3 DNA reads TGTGCCAGCAGTCTTCGGGTCACTGAAGCTTTCTTT.

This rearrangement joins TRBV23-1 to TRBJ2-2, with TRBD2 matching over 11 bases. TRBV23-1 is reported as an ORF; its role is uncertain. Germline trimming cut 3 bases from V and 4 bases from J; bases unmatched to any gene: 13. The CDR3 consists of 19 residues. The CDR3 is CASSQSTGTSGSITGELFF. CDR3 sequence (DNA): TGCGCCAGCAGTCAGTCAACCGGGACTAGCGGTAGTATCACCGGGGAGCTGTTTTTT.